This entry lists 18 T cell receptor beta chains sequenced from one sample in a study of blood T cell repertoires in COVID-19. Assay used: immunoSEQ multiplex PCR; TCRdb lists only in-frame clones, some missing. The sample holds 70,000 to 95,000 clones, more than 75% seen once. The material sequenced was peripheral blood. Receptors originate from a woman over 75 with active COVID-19.

This chain links TRBV7-3 with TRBJ1-2; a possible D gene is TRBD1 (5 bases). V gave up 5 bases and J gave up 5 bases, with 21 bases separating them. Germline lookup yields CDR1 SGHTA and CDR2 FQGTGA. The CDR3 loop spans 16 amino acids. CDR3 DNA sequence: TGTGCCAGCAGCCCAGGACACGCGGGAGATAAATATGGCTACACCTTC. As protein: CASSPGHAGDKYGYTF.

CDR3 bases: TGTGCCAGCATGGGGGCGGCCACCGGTGAGCAGTTCTTC. It yields the protein CASMGAATGEQFF. This chain links TRBV28 with TRBJ2-1; D is perhaps TRBD1 (6 bases). Trimming shortened V by 7 bases and J by 9 bases, and 16 bases separated the two germline ends. This CDR3 region has 13 residues. CDR1 and CDR2 from the germline V gene are MDHEN and SYDVKM.

The genes are TRBV10-3 and TRBJ2-7; TRBD2 aligns across 16 bases. Germline CDR1 and CDR2: ENHRY and SYGVKD. The CDR3 totals 15 residues. V lost 10 bases to trimming and J lost 3 bases; unmatched junction nucleotides: 6. CDR3 DNA: TGTGCCACGGCGGGACTAGCGGGAGGGTACTACGAGCAGTACTTC. Translated, it gives CATAGLAGGYYEQYF.

This chain joins TRBV27 and TRBJ2-1, with 9 bases fitting TRBD2. This CDR3 has 17 amino acids. Per germline, CDR1 MNHEY and CDR2 SMNVEV (reference sequence). V lost 2 bases to trimming and J lost 7 bases; unmatched junction nucleotides: 12. CDR3 region: CASSLRKGAGGINEQFF. The CDR3 nucleotides read TGTGCCAGCAGTTTAAGAAAAGGAGCGGGAGGAATAAATGAGCAGTTCTTC.

This rearrangement joins TRBV5-4 to TRBJ2-5, with TRBD2 as a possible D gene (6 bases). The CDR3 has 14 residues. Germline lookup yields CDR1 SGHNT and CDR2 YYREEE (reference sequence). The germline V and J ends were trimmed by 4 bases and 3 bases, with 13 bases remaining between them. The CDR3 sequence is CASSRDLMEETQYF. The CDR3 DNA reads as TGTGCCAGCAGCCGGGACTTGATGGAAGAGACCCAGTACTTC.

The gene calls are TRBV18 and TRBJ1-4; TRBD1 agrees at 9 bases. The CDR3 spans 15 residues. Germline V CDR1 and CDR2: KGHSH, LQKENI. Trimming at V came to 3 bases and at J to 7 bases, leaving 6 bases not matched to a gene. The CDR3 loop is CASSPLGQGGEKLFF. The CDR3 nucleotides read TGTGCCAGCTCACCCCTGGGACAGGGAGGTGAAAAACTGTTTTTT.

V gene TRBV19 combines with J gene TRBJ2-1; D may be TRBD2 (7 bases). The germline CDR1 and CDR2 sequences are LNHDA and SQIVND (reference sequence). V was cut by 9 bases and J by 4 bases, with 25 bases left in between. The CDR3 totals 17 residues. The chain's CDR3 is CASTKGGANQKYNEQFF. CDR3 DNA: TGTGCCAGCACAAAGGGGGGGGCCAACCAAAAGTACAATGAGCAGTTCTTC. Together with reference TRBV19 and TRBJ2-1, the CDR3 gives the full variable domain: DGGITQSPKYLFRKEGQNVTLSCEQNLNHDAMYWYRQDPGQGLRLIYYSQIVNDFQKGDIAEGYSVSREKKESFPLTVTSAQKNPTAFYLCASTKGGANQKYNEQFFGPGTRLTVL.

This sequence joins TRBV11-3 and TRBJ2-3; D uncertain. The germline CDR1 and CDR2 sequences are SGHNT and YENEEA. There are 13 residues in the CDR3. V was clipped by 1 base and J by 1 base, with 3 bases between them. The CDR3 DNA reads TGTGCCAGCAGCTTAGCAGGCACAGATACGCAGTATTTT. It is translated as CASSLAGTDTQYF. The whole variable domain, filled in from reference TRBV11-3 and TRBJ2-3, reads EAGVVQSPRYKIIEKKQPVAFWCNPISGHNTLYWYLQNLGQGPELLIRYENEEAVDDSQLPKDRFSAERLKGVDSTLKIQPAELGDSAVYLCASSLAGTDTQYFGPGTRLTVL.

As regards this clone: The limits of the CDR3 on the DNA are not certain, so only TCRdb's listed CDR3 is given. The rearrangement links TRBV5-1 to TRBJ2-7; the DNA was not used to check the table's D call, TRBD1. Germline CDR1 is SGHRS and CDR2 is YFSETQ. With termini counted, the CDR3 has 14 amino acids. CDR3 in amino acids: CASSFGQGTYEQHF.

The chain combines TRBV5-4 with TRBJ2-1; D perhaps matches TRBD1 (5 bases). The germline V and J ends were trimmed by 4 bases and 8 bases, with 19 bases remaining between them. Germline V gives CDR1 SGHNT, CDR2 YYREEE (reference sequence). The CDR3 is 15 amino acids. This chain's CDR3 is CASSPKTPRGDEQFF. The CDR3 coding sequence is TGTGCCAGCAGCCCAAAAACACCTAGGGGCGATGAGCAGTTCTTC.

This clone was recorded once. The rearrangement uses TRBV6-2 or TRBV6-3 and TRBJ2-3, with a possible D match to TRBD2 (6 bases). The CDR3 runs to 16 residues. Trimming pared 6 bases from V and 5 bases from J, leaving 21 bases between. The V gene's germline CDR1 is MNHEY and CDR2 SVGEGT. This chain's CDR3 is CASSPLRGKRVDTQYF. The CDR3 DNA follows: TGTGCCAGCAGCCCACTCCGCGGGAAACGTGTAGATACGCAGTATTTT.

This chain joins TRBV6-6 and TRBJ1-3, with TRBD1 as a possible D gene (6 bases). This CDR3 is built from 16 residues. Germline loops: CDR1 MNHNY, CDR2 SVGAGI (reference sequence). Trimming took 6 bases from V and 0 from J, leaving 15 bases between them. CDR3 sequence reads: CASRTDRRTSGNTIYF. CDR3 in DNA: TGTGCCAGCAGGACCGACAGGAGGACCTCTGGAAACACCATATATTTT.

Only one count was recorded for this clone. The chain is built from TRBV5-1 and TRBJ2-3, with 8 bases identical to TRBD1. Germline V gives CDR1 SGHRS, CDR2 YFSETQ. This CDR3 has 13 amino acids. The J segment lost 5 bases and the V segment lost 4 bases, leaving 3 bases of the junction unmatched. CDR3 in amino acids: CASSSTGGDTQYF. Here the CDR3 DNA reads TGCGCCAGCAGCAGTACAGGGGGAGATACGCAGTATTTT.

The chain couples TRBV11-2 to TRBJ2-5, with D possibly TRBD2 on 5 matching bases. The germline V gene has CDR1 SGHAT and CDR2 FQNNGV. The CDR3 extends over 15 amino acids. Trimming shortened V by 0 bases and J by 2 bases, and 10 bases separated the two germline ends. In nucleotides, the CDR3 is TGTGCCAGCAGCTTAGATCGGGGTTTACAAGAGACCCAGTACTTC. Its translation is CASSLDRGLQETQYF. Full variable domain (outside the CDR3, taken from reference TRBV11-2 and TRBJ2-5): EAGVAQSPRYKIIEKRQSVAFWCNPISGHATLYWYQQILGQGPKLLIQFQNNGVVDDSQLPKDRFSAERLKGVDSTLKIQPAKLEDSAVYLCASSLDRGLQETQYFGPGTRLLVL.

This chain connects TRBV24-1 to TRBJ2-3, with 7 bases identical to TRBD1. CDR3 size: 16 residues. The V segment lost 0 bases and the J segment 8 bases; nucleotides outside the gene matches: 10. CDR1 is KGHDR, CDR2 SFDVKD, per germline. This chain's CDR3 is CATSDLLSGGLSTQYF. CDR3 DNA sequence: TGTGCCACCAGTGATTTGCTTTCAGGGGGATTGAGTACGCAGTATTTT.

V and J are TRBV27 and TRBJ2-3; TRBD1 is a possible D gene (5 bases). Germline loops: CDR1 MNHEY, CDR2 SMNVEV (reference sequence). The V end was cut by 2 bases, the J end by 0 bases, with 12 bases between. The CDR3 contains 16 residues. The CDR3 sequence is CASSLNRLPSTDTQYF. In nucleotides, the CDR3 is TGTGCCAGCAGTTTAAACAGGTTACCTAGCACAGATACGCAGTATTTT.

The V gene is TRBV7-8, the J gene TRBJ2-2; the D gene is possibly TRBD2 (5 bases). Trimming pared 2 bases from V and 0 bases from J, leaving 13 bases between. Germline V gives CDR1 SGHVS, CDR2 FQNEAQ. This CDR3 contains 17 residues. The CDR3 reads CASSLSRLAANTGELFF. CDR3 DNA sequence: TGTGCCAGCAGCTTAAGTCGGCTAGCAGCGAACACCGGGGAGCTGTTTTTT.

This clone appeared a single time. The CDR3 here is CASSPPRAYNEQFF. In nucleotides, the CDR3 is TGTGCCAGCTCACCTCCCAGGGCTTACAATGAGCAGTTCTTC. The V and J genes are TRBV18 and TRBJ2-1; D might be TRBD1 (5 bases). CDR3 length equals 14 residues. Trimming shortened V by 3 bases and J by 4 bases, and 10 bases separated the two germline ends. The V gene's germline CDR1 is KGHSH and CDR2 LQKENI.